This T cell receptor (beta chain) was sequenced during a study of CD8+CD57+ T cells in acquired aplastic anemia. The wider study: The study obtained an average of approximately 2.9 ug of DNA from sorted CD4+ and CD8+ cells. Researchers reported that healthy donors averaged about 9.8 million reads for CD4+ cells. Study-wide points: Patients and controls had CD8+ Simpson's diversity values that were not significantly distinct. The number of CD8+ CDR3 sequences shared by patients and controls was approximately 31.

This clonotype occurred many times. Its target is unknown. Investigators profiled TCR beta VDJ and CDR3 from genomic DNA template. TCRdb recomputed calls from the reads with MiXCR, one row per CDR3 protein. The sample lists some 82,000 distinct CDR3 sequences, about half seen once, with approximately 70% in the top ten. Sequencing was done on a sample of sorted CD4+, CD8+, or CD8+CD57+ T cells (not recorded which) from PBMCs. This TCR came from a human donor in good health, serving as a control.

The CDR3 nucleotides read TGTGCCAGCAGTGAACCGCAAACAGATACGCAGTATTTT. It yields the protein CASSEPQTDTQYF. V is TRBV25-1 and J is TRBJ2-3; no firm D call. Trimming cost V 2 bases and J 3 bases, with 6 bases left between them. This CDR3 is 13 amino acids long. Germline loops: CDR1 MGHDK, CDR2 SYGVNS.